This is a list of T cell receptor beta chains from one sample in a study of shared clonotypes between healthy human individuals. TCRdb's table, derived via immunoSEQ multiplex PCR, lists solely in-frame clones and lacks some. The sample consists of about half a million clones, about 85% of them appearing once. Sequencing was carried out using PBMCs. The source is a middle-aged woman in good health. Some clones in this sample may be carry-over from other donors' samples. Both conserved end residues are part of each CDR3. D genes are given only for firm matches. Some rows mark clone size as missing; the rest say once, few, many or name a class of expanded clone.

d_gene: TRBD2
len: 15
abundance: NA
j_gene: TRBJ2-2
v_gene: TRBV7-2
CDR3nt: TGTGCCACCAAGGCGGGAGGGCCGGGCTCCGGGGAGCTGTTTTTT
CDR3aa: CATKAGGPGSGELFF

d_gene: TRBD2
len: 15
abundance: NA
j_gene: TRBJ2-2
v_gene: TRBV9
CDR3nt: TGTGCCAGCAGCTTACTAGCGGAGAACACCGGGGAGCTGTTTTTT
CDR3aa: CASSLLAENTGELFF

d_gene: TRBD2
len: 14
abundance: NA
j_gene: TRBJ2-5
v_gene: TRBV11-1
CDR3nt: TGTGCCAGCAGCTTTCATGAGGGAGGGGAGACCCAGTACTTC
CDR3aa: CASSFHEGGETQYF

d_gene: NA
len: 13
abundance: NA
j_gene: TRBJ1-4
v_gene: TRBV29-1
CDR3nt: TGCAGCGTGGCCTCGGGGGGCGATGAAAAACTGTTTTTT
CDR3aa: CSVASGGDEKLFF

d_gene: TRBD1
len: 15
abundance: NA
j_gene: TRBJ2-7
v_gene: TRBV2
CDR3nt: TGTGCCAGCAGTCCCTTCACAGGGGTAGGCTACGAGCAGTACTTC
CDR3aa: CASSPFTGVGYEQYF

d_gene: NA
len: 15
abundance: few
j_gene: TRBJ2-7
v_gene: TRBV18
CDR3nt: TGTGCCAGCTCACCAGCGCAGGACAGAACCTACGAGCAGTACTTC
CDR3aa: CASSPAQDRTYEQYF

d_gene: TRBD2
len: 15
abundance: NA
j_gene: TRBJ2-7
v_gene: TRBV7-2
CDR3nt: TGTGCCAGCAGCTCGGGGACTAGCGGGATCCACGAGCAGTACTTC
CDR3aa: CASSSGTSGIHEQYF

d_gene: TRBD1
len: 15
abundance: NA
j_gene: TRBJ1-2
v_gene: TRBV2
CDR3nt: TGTGCCAGCAGTGCGTTGACAGGGTTAAACTATGGCTACACCTTC
CDR3aa: CASSALTGLNYGYTF

d_gene: NA
len: 16
abundance: NA
j_gene: TRBJ2-7
v_gene: TRBV27
CDR3nt: TGTGCCAGCAGTTTGGGAGTCGAGCCATCGGGGCGCGAGCAGTACTTC
CDR3aa: CASSLGVEPSGREQYF

d_gene: NA
len: 13
abundance: NA
j_gene: TRBJ2-7
v_gene: TRBV7-3
CDR3nt: TGTGCCAGCAGTCTAAAGGCGGGGTACGAGCAGTACTTC
CDR3aa: CASSLKAGYEQYF

d_gene: NA
len: 14
abundance: NA
j_gene: TRBJ2-5
v_gene: TRBV18
CDR3nt: TGTGCCAGCTCACCACCGATAGGAGTGGAGACCCAGTACTTC
CDR3aa: CASSPPIGVETQYF

d_gene: NA
len: 15
abundance: many
j_gene: TRBJ2-5
v_gene: TRBV5-1
CDR3nt: TGCGCCAGCAGCTTGGAGGGCGCCAGTCAAGAGACCCAGTACTTC
CDR3aa: CASSLEGASQETQYF

d_gene: TRBD2
len: 15
abundance: NA
j_gene: TRBJ2-5
v_gene: TRBV10-3
CDR3nt: TGTGCCATCACCCCCGGGACTAGGGAACAAGAGACCCAGTACTTC
CDR3aa: CAITPGTREQETQYF

d_gene: TRBD1
len: 14
abundance: once
j_gene: TRBJ2-1
v_gene: TRBV12-5
CDR3nt: TGTGCTAGTGGTGAGACAGGGGGTTACAATGAGCAGTTCTTC
CDR3aa: CASGETGGYNEQFF

d_gene: NA
len: 14
abundance: NA
j_gene: TRBJ2-2
v_gene: TRBV7-3
CDR3nt: TGTGCCAGCAGATTAGGGACCGATACCGGGGAGCTGTTTTTT
CDR3aa: CASRLGTDTGELFF

d_gene: TRBD2
len: 17
abundance: NA
j_gene: TRBJ2-5
v_gene: TRBV5-1
CDR3nt: TGCGCCAGCAGCTTGGAGGCTAGCGGGAGGTACCAAGAGACCCAGTACTTC
CDR3aa: CASSLEASGRYQETQYF

d_gene: NA
len: 15
abundance: NA
j_gene: TRBJ2-5
v_gene: TRBV10-3
CDR3nt: TGTGCCATCAGTGACCCGGGGCGCCCCCAAGAGACCCAGTACTTC
CDR3aa: CAISDPGRPQETQYF

d_gene: TRBD1
len: 14
abundance: NA
j_gene: TRBJ1-1
v_gene: TRBV6-1
CDR3nt: TGTGCCAGCAAAATAGGGACAGGGTACACTGAAGCTTTCTTT
CDR3aa: CASKIGTGYTEAFF

d_gene: TRBD2
len: 14
abundance: once
j_gene: TRBJ2-7
v_gene: TRBV11-2
CDR3nt: TGTGCCAGCAGCAAGCGGGAGGGCCGTGACGAGCAGTACTTC
CDR3aa: CASSKREGRDEQYF

d_gene: NA
len: 15
abundance: NA
j_gene: TRBJ2-7
v_gene: TRBV4-1
CDR3nt: TGCGCCAGCAGCCAAGAATGGGGACCAATCTACGAGCAGTACTTC
CDR3aa: CASSQEWGPIYEQYF

d_gene: NA
len: 14
abundance: NA
j_gene: TRBJ2-5
v_gene: TRBV19
CDR3nt: TGTGCCAGTAGTACAGGAAACGGGCCAGAGACCCAGTACTTC
CDR3aa: CASSTGNGPETQYF

d_gene: NA
len: 13
abundance: NA
j_gene: TRBJ1-4
v_gene: TRBV28
CDR3nt: TGTGCCACCATCGGAGGGGGTAGGGAAAAACTGTTTTTT
CDR3aa: CATIGGGREKLFF

d_gene: NA
len: 12
abundance: NA
j_gene: TRBJ2-2
v_gene: TRBV7-3
CDR3nt: TGTGCCAGCAGCACCTCTACCGGGGAGCTGTTTTTT
CDR3aa: CASSTSTGELFF

d_gene: NA
len: 13
abundance: NA
j_gene: TRBJ2-2
v_gene: TRBV6-4
CDR3nt: TGTGCCACTCAAGAAGGGGGAGCCGGGGAGCTGTTTTTT
CDR3aa: CATQEGGAGELFF

d_gene: NA
len: 14
abundance: NA
j_gene: TRBJ2-1
v_gene: TRBV7-9
CDR3nt: TGTGCCAGCAGCTTAAGTTCCGGTTACGATGAGCAGTTCTTC
CDR3aa: CASSLSSGYDEQFF

d_gene: NA
len: 13
abundance: NA
j_gene: TRBJ2-7
v_gene: TRBV6-5
CDR3nt: TGTGCCAGCAGTTACCCCGGAACGGACGAGCAGTACTTC
CDR3aa: CASSYPGTDEQYF

d_gene: TRBD1
len: 14
abundance: NA
j_gene: TRBJ1-2
v_gene: TRBV7-2
CDR3nt: TGTGCCAGCAGCATCCACAGGGGGAAGGATGGCTACACCTTC
CDR3aa: CASSIHRGKDGYTF

d_gene: TRBD1
len: 15
abundance: NA
j_gene: TRBJ2-1
v_gene: TRBV7-2
CDR3nt: TGTGCCAGCAGCTGGGCGGACAGGGAGGTGAATGAGCAGTTCTTC
CDR3aa: CASSWADREVNEQFF

d_gene: NA
len: 11
abundance: NA
j_gene: TRBJ2-7
v_gene: TRBV7-2
CDR3nt: TGTGCCAGCAGCTTATATAACGAGCAGTACTTC
CDR3aa: CASSLYNEQYF

d_gene: NA
len: 13
abundance: NA
j_gene: TRBJ2-7
v_gene: TRBV6-1
CDR3nt: TGTGCCAGCAGTGACAGGGGTAGGTACGAGCAGTACTTC
CDR3aa: CASSDRGRYEQYF

d_gene: NA
len: 16
abundance: once
j_gene: TRBJ1-2
v_gene: TRBV5-1
CDR3nt: TGCGCCAGCAGCCTAGAGCCCGGAGGGGGTATCGGTGGCTACACCTTC
CDR3aa: CASSLEPGGGIGGYTF

d_gene: TRBD1
len: 15
abundance: NA
j_gene: TRBJ2-3
v_gene: TRBV6-1
CDR3nt: TGTGCCAGCAGTGAATGGGGGACAGGGTTAGATACGCAGTATTTT
CDR3aa: CASSEWGTGLDTQYF

d_gene: TRBD1
len: 12
abundance: NA
j_gene: TRBJ1-1
v_gene: TRBV29-1
CDR3nt: TGCAGCGACGGGGACAGCCTGGCTGAAGCTTTCTTT
CDR3aa: CSDGDSLAEAFF

d_gene: NA
len: 12
abundance: NA
j_gene: TRBJ2-7
v_gene: TRBV28
CDR3nt: TGTGCCAGCGGAGTCGCTGGGCGCGAGCAGTACTTC
CDR3aa: CASGVAGREQYF

d_gene: TRBD1
len: 14
abundance: NA
j_gene: TRBJ1-3
v_gene: TRBV2
CDR3nt: TGTGCCAGCAGAGACGGGACAGCTGGAAACACCATATATTTT
CDR3aa: CASRDGTAGNTIYF

d_gene: NA
len: 16
abundance: once
j_gene: TRBJ1-3
v_gene: TRBV7-8
CDR3nt: TGTGCCAGCAGCTTAGCGGGGGAGTTCTCTGGAAACACCATATATTTT
CDR3aa: CASSLAGEFSGNTIYF

d_gene: NA
len: 15
abundance: NA
j_gene: TRBJ1-3
v_gene: TRBV6-1
CDR3nt: TGTGCCAGCAGTGAGAAGCCGACCCCTGGAAACACCATATATTTT
CDR3aa: CASSEKPTPGNTIYF

d_gene: NA
len: 14
abundance: NA
j_gene: TRBJ2-1
v_gene: TRBV7-9
CDR3nt: TGTGCCAGCAGCTTAGAGGGTAGCGTCGCTGAGCAGTTCTTC
CDR3aa: CASSLEGSVAEQFF

d_gene: NA
len: 15
abundance: NA
j_gene: TRBJ1-1
v_gene: TRBV4-3
CDR3nt: TGCGCCAGCAGCCAAGATCTAGGCAGGTTCACTGAAGCTTTCTTT
CDR3aa: CASSQDLGRFTEAFF

d_gene: NA
len: 13
abundance: NA
j_gene: TRBJ1-3
v_gene: TRBV6-5
CDR3nt: TGTGCCAGCAGGACAGGCTCTGGAAACACCATATATTTT
CDR3aa: CASRTGSGNTIYF

d_gene: TRBD2
len: 16
abundance: NA
j_gene: TRBJ2-2
v_gene: TRBV5-1
CDR3nt: TGCGCCAGCAGCTTGGGGCCGGGGGGTAACACCGGGGAGCTGTTTTTT
CDR3aa: CASSLGPGGNTGELFF

d_gene: NA
len: 15
abundance: NA
j_gene: TRBJ2-1
v_gene: TRBV28
CDR3nt: TGTGCCAGCAGGAGGGACGCCACCTCCTACAATGAGCAGTTCTTC
CDR3aa: CASRRDATSYNEQFF

d_gene: NA
len: 15
abundance: NA
j_gene: TRBJ2-3
v_gene: TRBV5-6
CDR3nt: TGTGCCAGCAGCGAAGGTGGGACACTCACAGATACGCAGTATTTT
CDR3aa: CASSEGGTLTDTQYF

d_gene: NA
len: 14
abundance: NA
j_gene: TRBJ2-2
v_gene: TRBV5-1
CDR3nt: TGCGCCAGCAGCTTGGGACTTAACACCGGGGAGCTGTTTTTT
CDR3aa: CASSLGLNTGELFF

d_gene: NA
len: 15
abundance: NA
j_gene: TRBJ2-6
v_gene: TRBV9
CDR3nt: TGTGCCAGCAGCGTAGAAGGGTCTGGGGCCAACGTCCTGACTTTC
CDR3aa: CASSVEGSGANVLTF

d_gene: NA
len: 10
abundance: NA
j_gene: TRBJ2-7
v_gene: TRBV20-1
CDR3nt: TGCAGTGCTAGCAGGGTCGAGCAGTACTTC
CDR3aa: CSASRVEQYF

d_gene: TRBD1
len: 14
abundance: NA
j_gene: TRBJ1-4
v_gene: TRBV4-2
CDR3nt: TGTGCCAGCAGCTTGGACAGGGGTGGCGAAAAACTGTTTTTT
CDR3aa: CASSLDRGGEKLFF

d_gene: NA
len: 12
abundance: NA
j_gene: TRBJ2-7
v_gene: TRBV28
CDR3nt: TGTGCCAGCAGTTTGGGGGACGGCGAGCAGTACTTC
CDR3aa: CASSLGDGEQYF

d_gene: NA
len: 16
abundance: NA
j_gene: TRBJ2-7
v_gene: TRBV28
CDR3nt: TGTGCCAGCAGTTCTGTCTCCCGGGACCCCTCCTACGAGCAGTACTTC
CDR3aa: CASSSVSRDPSYEQYF

d_gene: NA
len: 15
abundance: NA
j_gene: TRBJ1-5
v_gene: TRBV6-1
CDR3nt: TGTGCCAGCAGTGCTGACATACTTAGCAATCAGCCCCAGCATTTT
CDR3aa: CASSADILSNQPQHF

d_gene: NA
len: 14
abundance: NA
j_gene: TRBJ1-4
v_gene: TRBV27
CDR3nt: TGTGCCAGCAGTTTATGGTCGAGTAATGAAAAACTGTTTTTT
CDR3aa: CASSLWSSNEKLFF

d_gene: NA
len: 15
abundance: NA
j_gene: TRBJ2-5
v_gene: TRBV18
CDR3nt: TGTGCCAGCTCACCCCGCGGATCGGTCCAAGAGACCCAGTACTTC
CDR3aa: CASSPRGSVQETQYF

d_gene: NA
len: 16
abundance: NA
j_gene: TRBJ2-3
v_gene: TRBV5-1
CDR3nt: TGCGCCAGCAGTGCTACAGGGTCGGCGCTTACAGATACGCAGTATTTT
CDR3aa: CASSATGSALTDTQYF